Shown below are 28 T cell receptor beta chains from a single sample sequenced in a study of hypomethylating agent response in myelodysplastic syndrome. Sequenced by immunoSEQ multiplex PCR; TCRdb stores in-frame clones only, minus some. The sample lists just under 3,500 clones; approximately 82% were seen once. Material: bone marrow, obtained before or after starting hypomethylating agent treatment for myelodysplastic syndrome (not recorded which). These receptors were obtained from a human donor with myelodysplastic syndrome.

This chain joins TRBV7-9 and TRBJ1-1; D ambiguous. Germline V gene sequence: CDR1 SEHNR, CDR2 FQNEAQ (reference sequence). V dropped 1 base and J dropped 5 bases, with 8 bases sitting between them. The CDR3 length is 13 residues. The CDR3 is CASSLGLETEAFF. The CDR3 DNA reads TGTGCCAGCAGCTTAGGACTCGAGACTGAAGCTTTCTTT.

This clone has more than one count but fewer than ten. This sequence joins TRBV7-6 and TRBJ1-5; TRBD1 matches at 9 bases. The CDR3 sequence is 15 residues long. V shed 5 bases, J shed 3 bases, and the junction held 5 bases outside the gene matches. CDR1 is SGHVS, CDR2 FNYEAQ, per germline. The DNA of the CDR3 is TGTGCCAGCAGCGCCGGACAGGGGCACAATCAGCCCCAGCATTTT. Its protein is CASSAGQGHNQPQHF.

The chain uses TRBV27 and TRBJ1-1; D ambiguous. The germline V gene encodes CDR1 MNHEY and CDR2 SMNVEV (reference sequence). This CDR3 has 13 amino acids. Between the trimmed V and J ends, which lost 6 bases and 8 bases, there was a span of 16 bases. The CDR3: CASSYLHRLEAFF. The CDR3, as DNA: TGTGCCAGCAGCTACCTACACCGATTAGAAGCTTTCTTT.

In this sample, this clone turned up once. The rearrangement links TRBV25-1 to TRBJ1-3; a weak D match, TRBD1 (6 bases). The CDR3 contains 15 residues. V dropped 5 bases and J dropped 1 base, with 12 bases sitting between them. Germline CDR1 MGHDK, CDR2 SYGVNS. For the CDR3, the DNA is TGTGCCAGCAGTTTGGGGGGCACTTCTGGAAACACCATATATTTT. It specifies CASSLGGTSGNTIYF.

The rearrangement uses TRBV19 and TRBJ2-5; 7 bases match TRBD1. The J call could be wrong; TRBJ2-7 is a better fit for the DNA end. CDR1 and CDR2 from the germline V gene are LNHDA and SQIVND (reference sequence). The CDR3 is made up of 16 amino acids. CDR3 sequence reads: CASSTPGQRSSYEQYF. In DNA, the CDR3 is TGTGCCAGTAGTACCCCGGGACAGAGGAGCTCCTACGAGCAGTACTTC.

This clone was seen just once. DNA of the CDR3: TGTGCCAGCAGCCCGGGGGGGAGCTCCTACAATGAGCAGTTCTTC. Its protein product is CASSPGGSSYNEQFF. The V and J genes are TRBV11-1 and TRBJ2-1; 8 nucleotides align to TRBD2. CDR1 is SGHAT, CDR2 FQDESV, per germline (reference sequence). The CDR3 runs to 15 residues. V lost 5 bases to trimming and J lost 0 bases; unmatched junction nucleotides: 3. The variable domain in full, completed from reference TRBV11-1 and TRBJ2-1, reads EAEVAQSPRYKITEKSQAVAFWCDPISGHATLYWYRQILGQGPELLVQFQDESVVDDSQLPKDRFSAERLKGVDSTLKIQPAELGDSAMYLCASSPGGSSYNEQFFGPGTRLTVL.

The V call is TRBV28, the J call TRBJ2-2; tentatively, D is TRBD1 (6 bases). This CDR3 has 13 residues. The V and J ends lost 6 bases and 7 bases respectively, with 12 bases between them. Germline assignment: CDR1 MDHEN and CDR2 SYDVKM. The CDR3 DNA follows: TGTGCCAGCAGACCAGGGGTACGCGGGGAGCTGTTTTTT. Residues: CASRPGVRGELFF.

V gene TRBV15 combines with J gene TRBJ2-5; no firm D call. Looked up from germline, CDR1 is LNHNV and CDR2 is YYDKDF (reference sequence). This CDR3 contains 13 residues. The V and J ends lost 7 bases and 5 bases respectively, with 14 bases between them. The CDR3 DNA reads as TGTGCCACCAAGCAGACCGAGTTGGAGACCCAGTACTTC. It specifies CATKQTELETQYF.

The chain has TRBV11-2 and TRBJ2-6, with TRBD1 identical over 9 bases. Germline CDR1 SGHAT, CDR2 FQNNGV. J was trimmed by 0 bases and V by 10 bases; bases with no gene match: 7. The CDR3 extends over 16 amino acids. This chain's CDR3 is CATRDRANSGANVLTF. CDR3 nucleotides: TGTGCCACCCGGGACAGGGCAAACTCTGGGGCCAACGTCCTGACTTTC.

The chain has TRBV2 and TRBJ2-7; TRBD2 matches 12 bases. The CDR3 extends over 16 amino acids. V lost 4 bases to trimming and J lost 2 bases; unmatched junction nucleotides: 6. CDR1 is SNHLY and CDR2 is FYNNEI in the germline V gene. CDR3 nucleotides: TGTGCCAGCAGTGCCGAACTAGCGGGAGGCCCCTACGAGCAGTACTTC. Translation: CASSAELAGGPYEQYF.

This clone was detected only once. The chain couples TRBV5-1 to TRBJ2-3; 9 positions agree with TRBD2. CDR3 size: 15 residues. V lost 2 bases, J lost 2 bases, and 3 bases stayed unmatched. Germline CDR1 SGHRS, CDR2 YFSETQ. Here the CDR3 reads CASSLERGDTDTQYF. In DNA, the CDR3 is TGCGCCAGCAGCTTAGAGCGGGGGGACACAGATACGCAGTATTTT.

J is TRBJ2-3 and V is TRBV27; 8 positions agree with TRBD1. In germline, CDR1 is MNHEY, CDR2 SMNVEV (reference sequence). Trimming removed 3 bases from V and 3 bases from J; junction bases left unmatched: 8. The CDR3 extends over 16 amino acids. CDR3 coding DNA: TGTGCCAGCAGTTTGCGGTCCGGGACAGGAACAGATACGCAGTATTTT. Translating gives CASSLRSGTGTDTQYF.

There are a few counts of this clone. This chain links TRBV7-9 with TRBJ2-1, with D maybe TRBD1 (5 bases). Trimming shortened V by 3 bases and J by 10 bases, and 22 bases separated the two germline ends. Germline CDR1 is SEHNR and CDR2 is FQNEAQ (reference sequence). The CDR3 runs 16 residues. In nucleotides, the CDR3 is TGTGCCAGCAGCTTGATACTACCCCAGGGTCTTAGGGAGCAGTTCTTC. Encoded protein: CASSLILPQGLREQFF.

This sequence joins TRBV7-3 and TRBJ2-7; TRBD1 or TRBD2 may be the D gene (7 bases each). Deletions cut 5 bases from V and 6 bases from J, with 23 bases between. The CDR3 runs to 16 residues. The V gene's germline CDR1 is SGHTA and CDR2 FQGTGA. The CDR3 reads CASSLGGGSTGPEQYF. CDR3 sequence (DNA): TGTGCCAGCAGCCTAGGGGGGGGCTCGACAGGGCCCGAGCAGTACTTC.

V usage is TRBV6-5 and J usage is TRBJ1-2, with D possibly being TRBD1 (6 bases). This CDR3 contains 12 residues. The V gene's germline CDR1 is MNHEY and CDR2 SVGAGI. The germline V and J ends were trimmed by 10 bases and 2 bases, with 11 bases remaining between them. Here the CDR3 reads CATQTGNYGYTF. DNA of the CDR3: TGTGCCACCCAGACAGGCAACTATGGCTACACCTTC.

The chain couples TRBV6-6 to TRBJ2-5; D gene unclear. This CDR3 has 14 residues. From germline, CDR1 is MNHNY and CDR2 SVGAGI (reference sequence). The V gene lost 2 bases and the J gene lost 5 bases, with 12 bases spanning the gap. The CDR3, as DNA: TGTGCCAGCAGTTACGACCTGATCGGGGAGACCCAGTACTTC. Protein: CASSYDLIGETQYF.

The CDR3 region has the DNA TGCAGCGTTGTGAGCCAGACAGGTATGAACACTGAAGCTTTCTTT. Translating gives CSVVSQTGMNTEAFF. The chain recombines TRBV29-1 with TRBJ1-1; the D gene is possibly TRBD1 (6 bases). This CDR3 comprises 15 residues. V shed 4 bases and J shed 0 bases, with 15 bases lying between them. Per the germline V gene, CDR1 is SQVTM and CDR2 is ANQGSEA.

The table lists this clone with a count of one. The chain uses TRBV2 and TRBJ2-5; D is unresolved. The germline V gene encodes CDR1 SNHLY and CDR2 FYNNEI. The CDR3 runs 15 residues. Trimming shortened V by 6 bases and J by 1 base, and 15 bases separated the two germline ends. CDR3 DNA sequence: TGTGCCAGCAGATATAGGGATAGTCGCCAAGAGACCCAGTACTTC. Its translation is CASRYRDSRQETQYF.

The chain recombines TRBV11-2 with TRBJ2-1, with 8 positions matching TRBD2. CDR1 and CDR2 (germline): SGHAT, FQNNGV. After removal of 3 bases from V and 3 bases from J, the junction contained 16 bases not matched to a gene. The CDR3 length is 19 residues. The CDR3 is CASSFTPNPGTRIYNEQFF. The DNA for the CDR3 is TGTGCCAGCAGCTTTACCCCCAATCCCGGGACTAGGATCTACAATGAGCAGTTCTTC.

This chain links TRBV11-2 with TRBJ2-3, with 7 nucleotides matching TRBD2. The J segment lost 0 bases and the V segment lost 3 bases, leaving 3 bases of the junction unmatched. This CDR3 contains 15 residues. The germline CDR1 and CDR2 sequences are SGHAT and FQNNGV. CDR3 DNA: TGTGCCAGCAGCTTTCGGCGGGGGAGCACAGATACGCAGTATTTT. This translates into CASSFRRGSTDTQYF.

The chain uses TRBV19 and TRBJ1-6; 7 bases align to TRBD1. CDR1 is LNHDA and CDR2 is SQIVND in the germline V gene (reference sequence). V lost 1 base and J lost 6; bases outside the gene matches: 15. The CDR3 has 19 residues. As DNA, the CDR3 is TGTGCCAGTAGTATAGCCGGGGCCTTCTCGACAGGGACTAATTCACCCCTCCACTTT. This gives the protein CASSIAGAFSTGTNSPLHF.

The chain carries TRBV5-5 and TRBJ1-1; weak D call: TRBD1 (6 bases). V lost 1 base to trimming and J lost 0 bases, with 13 bases between them. CDR1 is SGHKS and CDR2 is YYEKEE in the germline V gene (reference sequence). The CDR3 runs 16 residues. CDR3 sequence: CASSLYREALNTEAFF. Written as DNA, the CDR3 is TGTGCCAGCAGCTTGTACAGGGAAGCTCTGAACACTGAAGCTTTCTTT.

This clone has just one count. This chain links TRBV6-1 with TRBJ1-2, with 7 bases that match TRBD1. With V trimmed by 6 bases and J by 8 bases, 9 bases remained unmatched. CDR1 and CDR2 (germline): MNHNS, SASEGT. CDR3 length: 13 amino acids. DNA for the CDR3: TGTGCCAGCAGACCCGGGACAGATCACGGCTACACCTTC. It is translated as CASRPGTDHGYTF.

As concerns this clone: Compared with germline, one end of the junction differs, possibly owing to a read error. The genes are TRBV7-9 and TRBJ2-3; a weak D match, TRBD2 (5 bases). CDR1 SEHNR and CDR2 FQNEAQ come from the germline V gene (reference sequence). This CDR3 is 10 amino acids long. Here the CDR3 reads CASSSNLGSF. DNA of the CDR3: TGTGCCAGCAGCTCGAACTTAGGGAGTTTT.

This chain joins TRBV6-5 and TRBJ2-7, with TRBD2 matching over 10 bases. The CDR3 extends over 15 amino acids. J lost 3 bases, V lost 4 bases, and 6 bases had no gene match. Germline V gene lookup returns CDR1 MNHEY and CDR2 SVGAGI. The CDR3 DNA reads as TGTGCCAGCAGTTGGGCTAGCGGGAGCGGCTACGAGCAGTACTTC. Its protein is CASSWASGSGYEQYF.

The gene calls are TRBV5-1 and TRBJ2-6; TRBD1 is a possible D gene (5 bases). The V end was cut by 1 base, the J end by 2 bases, with 13 bases between. Germline values: CDR1 SGHRS, CDR2 YFSETQ. The length of the CDR3 is 17 residues. In DNA form, the CDR3 reads TGCGCCAGCAGCTTGACAGGTATCGAAGCTGGGGCCAACGTCCTGACTTTC. Its translation: CASSLTGIEAGANVLTF. Using reference TRBV5-1 and TRBJ2-6 for the parts outside the CDR3, the full variable domain is KAGVTQTPRYLIKTRGQQVTLSCSPISGHRSVSWYQQTPGQGLQFLFEYFSETQRNKGNFPGRFSGRQFSNSRSEMNVSTLELGDSALYLCASSLTGIEAGANVLTFGAGSRLTVL.

The chain carries TRBV5-1 and TRBJ2-1; 10 positions agree with TRBD2. The V gene end was trimmed by 9 bases and the J gene end by 9 bases; junction bases not matched to a gene: 12. The CDR3 has 14 residues. Germline V gives CDR1 SGHRS, CDR2 YFSETQ. The CDR3 DNA reads TGCGCCACCAAAACTAGCGGGGACCAAAGTGAGCAGTTCTTC. This encodes CATKTSGDQSEQFF.

The rearrangement joins TRBV5-6 to TRBJ1-1; a possible D gene is TRBD1 (5 bases). The CDR3 runs 14 residues. Germline CDR1 SGHDT, CDR2 YYEEEE. V was trimmed by 4 bases and J by 1 base, leaving 11 bases between them. CDR3 amino acids: CASSLGLRNTEAFF. In nucleotides, the CDR3 is TGTGCCAGCAGCCTGGGACTCAGGAACACTGAAGCTTTCTTT.